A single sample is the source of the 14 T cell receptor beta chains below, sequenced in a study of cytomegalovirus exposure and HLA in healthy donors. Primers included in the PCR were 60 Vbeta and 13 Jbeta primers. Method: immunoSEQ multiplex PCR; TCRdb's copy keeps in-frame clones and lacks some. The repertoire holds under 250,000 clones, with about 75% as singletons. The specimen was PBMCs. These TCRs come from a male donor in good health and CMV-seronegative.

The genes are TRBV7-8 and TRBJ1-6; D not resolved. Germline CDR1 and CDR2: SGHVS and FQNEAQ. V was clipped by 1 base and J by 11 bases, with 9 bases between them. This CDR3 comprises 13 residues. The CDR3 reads CASSLEGGAPLHF. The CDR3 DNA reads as TGTGCCAGCAGCTTAGAGGGAGGAGCACCCCTCCACTTT.

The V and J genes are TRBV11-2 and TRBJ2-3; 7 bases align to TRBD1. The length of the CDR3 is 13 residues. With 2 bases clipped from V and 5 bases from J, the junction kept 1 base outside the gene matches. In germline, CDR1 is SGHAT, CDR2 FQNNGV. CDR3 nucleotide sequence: TGTGCCAGCAGCTTACCAGGGGGAGATACGCAGTATTTT. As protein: CASSLPGGDTQYF. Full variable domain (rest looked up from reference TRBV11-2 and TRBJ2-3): EAGVAQSPRYKIIEKRQSVAFWCNPISGHATLYWYQQILGQGPKLLIQFQNNGVVDDSQLPKDRFSAERLKGVDSTLKIQPAKLEDSAVYLCASSLPGGDTQYFGPGTRLTVL.

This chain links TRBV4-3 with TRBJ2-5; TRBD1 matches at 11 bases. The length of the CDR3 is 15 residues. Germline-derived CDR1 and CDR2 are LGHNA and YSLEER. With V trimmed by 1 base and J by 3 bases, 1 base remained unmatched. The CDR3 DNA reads TGCGCCAGCAGCCAAGGGGACAGGGGGGAAGAGACCCAGTACTTC. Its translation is CASSQGDRGEETQYF.

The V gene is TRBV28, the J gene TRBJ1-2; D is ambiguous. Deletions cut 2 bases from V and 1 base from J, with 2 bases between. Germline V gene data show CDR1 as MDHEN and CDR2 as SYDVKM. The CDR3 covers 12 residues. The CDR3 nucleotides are TGTGCCAGCAGTTTACTTAACTATGGCTACACCTTC. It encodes CASSLLNYGYTF.

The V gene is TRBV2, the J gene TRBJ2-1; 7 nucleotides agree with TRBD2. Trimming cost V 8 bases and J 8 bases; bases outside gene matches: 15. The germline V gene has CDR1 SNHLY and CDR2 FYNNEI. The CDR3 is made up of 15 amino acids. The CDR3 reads CASGGGESPWDEQFF. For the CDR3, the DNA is TGTGCCAGCGGGGGGGGAGAGTCTCCCTGGGATGAGCAGTTCTTC. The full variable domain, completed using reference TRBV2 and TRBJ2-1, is EPEVTQTPSHQVTQMGQEVILRCVPISNHLYFYWYRQILGQKVEFLVSFYNNEISEKSEIFDDQFSVERPDGSNFTLKIRSTKLEDSAMYFCASGGGESPWDEQFFGPGTRLTVL.

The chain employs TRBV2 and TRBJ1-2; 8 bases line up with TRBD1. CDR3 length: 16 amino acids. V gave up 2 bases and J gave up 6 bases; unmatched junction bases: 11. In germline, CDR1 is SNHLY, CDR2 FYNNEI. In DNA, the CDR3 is TGTGCCAGCAGTGAACAAGGCAGGGGGCGGGTTGATGGCTACACCTTC. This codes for CASSEQGRGRVDGYTF.

CDR3 region: CASSVGTGGAQETQYF. CDR3 nucleotide sequence: TGTGCCAGCAGCGTTGGGACAGGGGGGGCCCAGGAGACCCAGTACTTC. The rearrangement joins TRBV9 to TRBJ2-5; TRBD1 aligns across 11 bases. After removal of 2 bases from V and 5 bases from J, the junction contained 8 bases not matched to a gene. Looked up from germline, CDR1 is SGDLS and CDR2 is YYNGEE. There are 16 residues in the CDR3.

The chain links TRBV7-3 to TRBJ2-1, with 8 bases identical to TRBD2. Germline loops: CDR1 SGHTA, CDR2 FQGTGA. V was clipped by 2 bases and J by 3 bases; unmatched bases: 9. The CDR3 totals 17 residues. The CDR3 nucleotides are TGTGCCAGCAGCTTACTGGGGAGCGGGGGCCACTACAATGAGCAGTTCTTC. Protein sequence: CASSLLGSGGHYNEQFF.

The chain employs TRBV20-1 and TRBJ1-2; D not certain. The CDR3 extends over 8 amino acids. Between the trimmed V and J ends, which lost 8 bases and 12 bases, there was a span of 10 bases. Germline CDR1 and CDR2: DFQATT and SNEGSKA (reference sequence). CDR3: CSSEGDTF. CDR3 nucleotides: TGCAGTTCAGAGGGAGACACCTTC.

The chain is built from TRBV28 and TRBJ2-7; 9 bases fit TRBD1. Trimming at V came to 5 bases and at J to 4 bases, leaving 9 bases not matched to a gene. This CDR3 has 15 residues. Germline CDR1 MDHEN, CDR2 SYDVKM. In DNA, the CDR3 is TGTGCCAGCAGTCCGCGACAGGGGGAGAGTTACGAGCAGTACTTC. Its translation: CASSPRQGESYEQYF.

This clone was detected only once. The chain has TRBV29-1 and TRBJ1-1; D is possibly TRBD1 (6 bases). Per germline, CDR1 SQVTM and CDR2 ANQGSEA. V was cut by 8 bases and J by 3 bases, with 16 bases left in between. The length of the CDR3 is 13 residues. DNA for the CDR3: TGCAGCATAACCGGGGGGCTTGACACTGAAGCTTTCTTT. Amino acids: CSITGGLDTEAFF.

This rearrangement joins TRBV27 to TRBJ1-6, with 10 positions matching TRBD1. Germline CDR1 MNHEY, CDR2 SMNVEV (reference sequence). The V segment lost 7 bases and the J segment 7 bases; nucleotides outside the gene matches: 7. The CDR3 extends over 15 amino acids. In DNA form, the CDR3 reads TGTGCCAGCAACCCTGGGACAGGGGCAAATTCACCCCTCCACTTT. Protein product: CASNPGTGANSPLHF.

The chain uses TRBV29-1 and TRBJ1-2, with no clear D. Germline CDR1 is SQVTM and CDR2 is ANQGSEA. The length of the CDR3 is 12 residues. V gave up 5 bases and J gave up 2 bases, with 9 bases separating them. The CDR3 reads CSVLTGNYGYTF. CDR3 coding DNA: TGCAGCGTTCTGACGGGGAACTATGGCTACACCTTC.

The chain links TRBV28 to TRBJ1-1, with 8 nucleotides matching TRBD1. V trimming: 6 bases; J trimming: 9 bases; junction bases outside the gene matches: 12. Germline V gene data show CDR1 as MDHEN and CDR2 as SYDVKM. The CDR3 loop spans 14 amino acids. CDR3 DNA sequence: TGTGCCAGCAGCAGCCGGGACAGGACTACCCAAGCTTTCTTT. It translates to CASSSRDRTTQAFF.